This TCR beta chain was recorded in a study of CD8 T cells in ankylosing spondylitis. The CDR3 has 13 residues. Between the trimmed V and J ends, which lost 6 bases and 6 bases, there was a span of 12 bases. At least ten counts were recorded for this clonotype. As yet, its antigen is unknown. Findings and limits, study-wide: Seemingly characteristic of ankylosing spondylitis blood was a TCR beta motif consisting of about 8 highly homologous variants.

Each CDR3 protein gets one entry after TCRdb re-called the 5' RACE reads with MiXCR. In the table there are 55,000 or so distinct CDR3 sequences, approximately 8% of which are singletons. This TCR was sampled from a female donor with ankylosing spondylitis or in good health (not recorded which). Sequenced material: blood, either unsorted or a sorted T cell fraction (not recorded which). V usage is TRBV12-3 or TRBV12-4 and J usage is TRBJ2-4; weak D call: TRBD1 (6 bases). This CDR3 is CASSQGRRNIQYF. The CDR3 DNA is TGTGCCAGCAGCCAGGGGCGTCGAAACATTCAGTACTTC.